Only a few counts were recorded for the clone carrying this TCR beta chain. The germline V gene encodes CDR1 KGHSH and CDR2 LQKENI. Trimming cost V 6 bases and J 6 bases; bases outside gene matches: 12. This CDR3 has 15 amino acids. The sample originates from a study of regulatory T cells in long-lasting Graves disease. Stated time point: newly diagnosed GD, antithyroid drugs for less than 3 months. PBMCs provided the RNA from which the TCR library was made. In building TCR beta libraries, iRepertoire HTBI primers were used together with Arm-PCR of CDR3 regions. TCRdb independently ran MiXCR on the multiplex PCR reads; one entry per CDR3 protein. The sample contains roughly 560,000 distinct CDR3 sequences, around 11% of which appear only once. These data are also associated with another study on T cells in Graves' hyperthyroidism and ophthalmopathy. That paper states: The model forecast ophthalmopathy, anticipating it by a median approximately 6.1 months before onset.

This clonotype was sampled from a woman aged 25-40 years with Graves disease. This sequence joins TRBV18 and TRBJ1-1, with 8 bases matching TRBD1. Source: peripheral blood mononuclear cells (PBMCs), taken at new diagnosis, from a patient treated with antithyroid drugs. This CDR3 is CASSADRGSSAEAFF. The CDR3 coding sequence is TGTGCCAGCTCGGCCGACAGGGGATCATCGGCTGAAGCTTTCTTT.